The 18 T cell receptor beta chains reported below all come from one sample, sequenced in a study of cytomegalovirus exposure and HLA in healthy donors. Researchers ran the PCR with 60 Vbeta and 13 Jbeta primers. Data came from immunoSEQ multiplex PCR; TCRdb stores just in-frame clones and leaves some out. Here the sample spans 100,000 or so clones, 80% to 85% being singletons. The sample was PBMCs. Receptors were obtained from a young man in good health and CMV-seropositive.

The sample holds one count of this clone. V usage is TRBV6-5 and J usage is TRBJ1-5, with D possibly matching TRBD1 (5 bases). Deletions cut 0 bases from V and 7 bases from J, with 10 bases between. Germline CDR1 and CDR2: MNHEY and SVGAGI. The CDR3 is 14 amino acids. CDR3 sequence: CASSYSGGRQPQHF. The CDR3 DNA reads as TGTGCCAGCAGTTACTCGGGGGGTAGACAGCCCCAGCATTTT.

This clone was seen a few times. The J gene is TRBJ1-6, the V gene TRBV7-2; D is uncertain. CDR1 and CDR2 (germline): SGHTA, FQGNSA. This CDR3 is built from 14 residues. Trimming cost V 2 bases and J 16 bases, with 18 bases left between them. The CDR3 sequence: CASSLMAGPGQLHF. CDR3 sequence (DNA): TGTGCCAGCAGCTTAATGGCAGGCCCAGGTCAACTCCACTTT.

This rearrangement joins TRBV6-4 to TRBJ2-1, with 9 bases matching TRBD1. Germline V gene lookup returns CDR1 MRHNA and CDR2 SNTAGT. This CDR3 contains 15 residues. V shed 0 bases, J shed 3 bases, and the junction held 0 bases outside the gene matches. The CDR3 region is CASSDSTGGYNEQFF. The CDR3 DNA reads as TGTGCCAGCAGTGACTCGACAGGGGGCTACAATGAGCAGTTCTTC.

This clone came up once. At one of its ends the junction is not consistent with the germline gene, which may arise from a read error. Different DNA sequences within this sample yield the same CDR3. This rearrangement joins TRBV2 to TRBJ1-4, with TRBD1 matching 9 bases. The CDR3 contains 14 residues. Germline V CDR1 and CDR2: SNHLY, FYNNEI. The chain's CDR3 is CASGPDRGFEKLFF. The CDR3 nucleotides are TGTGCCAGCGGGCCTGACAGGGGGTTTGAAAAACTGTTCTTT.

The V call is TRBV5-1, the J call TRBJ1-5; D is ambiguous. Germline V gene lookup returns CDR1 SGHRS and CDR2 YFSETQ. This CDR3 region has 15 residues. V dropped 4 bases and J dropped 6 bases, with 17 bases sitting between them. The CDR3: CASSEAPGNLQPQHF. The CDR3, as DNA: TGCGCCAGCAGCGAGGCCCCGGGAAACCTTCAGCCCCAGCATTTT.

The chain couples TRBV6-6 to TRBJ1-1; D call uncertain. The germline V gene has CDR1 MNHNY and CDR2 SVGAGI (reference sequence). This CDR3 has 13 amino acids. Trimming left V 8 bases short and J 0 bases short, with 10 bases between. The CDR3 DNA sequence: TGTGCCAGCCGAGGGTCCATGAACACTGAAGCTTTCTTT. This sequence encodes CASRGSMNTEAFF.

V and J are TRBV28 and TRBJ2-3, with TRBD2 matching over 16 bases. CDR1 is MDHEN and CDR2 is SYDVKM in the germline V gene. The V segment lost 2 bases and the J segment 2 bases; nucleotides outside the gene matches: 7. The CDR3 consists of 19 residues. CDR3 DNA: TGTGCCAGCAGTTTAGTCGGGGGACTAGCGGGGGGGAACACAGATACGCAGTATTTT. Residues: CASSLVGGLAGGNTDTQYF.

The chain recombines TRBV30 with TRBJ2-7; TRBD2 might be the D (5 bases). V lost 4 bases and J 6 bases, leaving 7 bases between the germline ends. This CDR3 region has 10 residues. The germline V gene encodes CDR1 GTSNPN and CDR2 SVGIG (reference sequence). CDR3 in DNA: TGTGCCTGGAAGGGAGCCGAGCAGTACTTC. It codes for CAWKGAEQYF.

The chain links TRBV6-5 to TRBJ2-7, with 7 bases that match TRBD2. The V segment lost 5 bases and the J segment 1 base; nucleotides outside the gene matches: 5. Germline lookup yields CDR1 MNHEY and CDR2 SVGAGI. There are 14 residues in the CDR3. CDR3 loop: CASSGPGGSYEQYF. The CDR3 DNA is TGTGCCAGCAGTGGCCCCGGGGGGTCCTACGAGCAGTACTTC.

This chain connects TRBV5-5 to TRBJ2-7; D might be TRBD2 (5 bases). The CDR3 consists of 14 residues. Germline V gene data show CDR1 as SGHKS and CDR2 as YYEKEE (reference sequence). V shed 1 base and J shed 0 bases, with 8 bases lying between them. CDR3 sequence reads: CASSLRLLSYEQYF. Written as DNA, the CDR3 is TGTGCCAGCAGCTTGAGACTACTCTCCTACGAGCAGTACTTC.

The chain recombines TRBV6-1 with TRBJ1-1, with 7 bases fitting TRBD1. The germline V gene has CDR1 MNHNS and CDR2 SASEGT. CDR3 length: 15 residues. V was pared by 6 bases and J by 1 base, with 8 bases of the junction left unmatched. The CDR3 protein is CASRTGPEGNTEAFF. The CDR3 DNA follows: TGTGCCAGCAGGACAGGGCCGGAGGGGAACACTGAAGCTTTCTTT.

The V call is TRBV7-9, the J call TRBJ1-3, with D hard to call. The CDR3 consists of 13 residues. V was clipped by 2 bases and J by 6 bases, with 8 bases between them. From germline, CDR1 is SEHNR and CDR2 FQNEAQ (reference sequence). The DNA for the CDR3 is TGTGCCAGCAGCTTACCACTATTAAACACCATATATTTT. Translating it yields CASSLPLLNTIYF.

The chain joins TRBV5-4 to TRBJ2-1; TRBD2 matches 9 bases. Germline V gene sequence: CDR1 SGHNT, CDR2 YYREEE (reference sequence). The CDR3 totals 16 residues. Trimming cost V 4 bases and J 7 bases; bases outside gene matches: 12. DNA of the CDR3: TGTGCCAGCAGCCTCCGAGTGCGGGGGGGCAGGAATGAGCAGTTCTTC. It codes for CASSLRVRGGRNEQFF. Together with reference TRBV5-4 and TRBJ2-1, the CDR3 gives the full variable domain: ETGVTQSPTHLIKTRGQQVTLRCSSQSGHNTVSWYQQALGQGPQFIFQYYREEENGRGNFPPRFSGLQFPNYSSELNVNALELDDSALYLCASSLRVRGGRNEQFFGPGTRLTVL.

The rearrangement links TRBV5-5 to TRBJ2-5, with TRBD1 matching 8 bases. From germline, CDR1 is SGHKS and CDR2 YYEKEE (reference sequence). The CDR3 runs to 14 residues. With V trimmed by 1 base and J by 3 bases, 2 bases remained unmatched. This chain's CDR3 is CASSLTGGKETQYF. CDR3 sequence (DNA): TGTGCCAGCAGCTTGACAGGGGGAAAAGAGACCCAGTACTTC.

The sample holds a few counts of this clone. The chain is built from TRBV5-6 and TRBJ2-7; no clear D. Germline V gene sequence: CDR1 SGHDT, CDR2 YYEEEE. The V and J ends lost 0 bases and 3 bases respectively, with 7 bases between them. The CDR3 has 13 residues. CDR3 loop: CASSLVPSYEQYF. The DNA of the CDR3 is TGTGCCAGCAGCTTGGTACCGAGCTACGAGCAGTACTTC.

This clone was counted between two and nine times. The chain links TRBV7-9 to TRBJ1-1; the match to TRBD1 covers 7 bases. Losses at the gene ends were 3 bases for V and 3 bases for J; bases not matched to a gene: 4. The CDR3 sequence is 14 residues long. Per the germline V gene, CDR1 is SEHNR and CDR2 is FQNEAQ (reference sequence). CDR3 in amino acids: CASSFQQGYTEAFF. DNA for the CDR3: TGTGCCAGCAGCTTTCAACAGGGGTACACTGAAGCTTTCTTT.

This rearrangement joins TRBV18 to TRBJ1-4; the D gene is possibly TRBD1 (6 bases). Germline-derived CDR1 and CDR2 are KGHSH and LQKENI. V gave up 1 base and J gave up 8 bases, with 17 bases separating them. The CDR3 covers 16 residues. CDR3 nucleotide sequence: TGTGCCAGCTCACCACTCGGACAGAGGAACAAAGAAAAACTGTTTTTT. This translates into CASSPLGQRNKEKLFF.

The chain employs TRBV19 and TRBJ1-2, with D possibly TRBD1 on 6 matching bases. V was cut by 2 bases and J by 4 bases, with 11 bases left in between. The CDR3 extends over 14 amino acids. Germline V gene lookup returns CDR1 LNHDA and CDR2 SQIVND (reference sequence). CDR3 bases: TGTGCCAGTAGTATAAACCCAGGGGTCTATGGCTACACCTTC. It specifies CASSINPGVYGYTF.